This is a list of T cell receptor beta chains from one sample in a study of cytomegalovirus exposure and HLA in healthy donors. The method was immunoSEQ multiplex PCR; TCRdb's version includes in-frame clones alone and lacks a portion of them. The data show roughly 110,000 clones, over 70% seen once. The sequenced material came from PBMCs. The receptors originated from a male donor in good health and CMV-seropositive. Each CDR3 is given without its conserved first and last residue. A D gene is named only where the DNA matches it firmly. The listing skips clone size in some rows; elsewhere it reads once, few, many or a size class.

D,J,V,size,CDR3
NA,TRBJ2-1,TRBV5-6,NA,ASSFPGVGTPQQF
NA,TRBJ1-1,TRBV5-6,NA,ASSLLGSLTEAF
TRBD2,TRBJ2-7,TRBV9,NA,ASSVGGGGVYEQY
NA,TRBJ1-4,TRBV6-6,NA,ASSSPGSTNEKLF
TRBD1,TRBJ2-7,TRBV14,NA,ASSPTGGHEQY
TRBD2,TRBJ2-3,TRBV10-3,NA,AISVAFSSGRSDTQY
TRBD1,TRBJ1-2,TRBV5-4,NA,ASSLGDRVANYGYT
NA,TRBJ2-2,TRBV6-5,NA,ASSSLDGRELF
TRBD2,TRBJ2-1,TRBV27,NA,ASSLGAGGVEDEQF
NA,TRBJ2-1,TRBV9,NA,ASSVAPLGGNEQF
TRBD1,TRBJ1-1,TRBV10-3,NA,AISGVGGRGRGTEAF
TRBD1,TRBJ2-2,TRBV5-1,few,ASSLVGQGPGELF
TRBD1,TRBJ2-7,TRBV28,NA,ASSLPPGGLYEQY
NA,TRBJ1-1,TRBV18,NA,ASSELGHTEAF
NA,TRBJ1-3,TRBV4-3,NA,ASSQDLPSGYSGNTIY
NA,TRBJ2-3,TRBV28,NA,ASSPPGTTTGTQY
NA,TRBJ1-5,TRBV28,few,ASSFLQGNQPQH
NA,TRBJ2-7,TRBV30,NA,AWSVDRRIGYEQY
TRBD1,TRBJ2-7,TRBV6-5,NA,ASSLDRGHFYEQY
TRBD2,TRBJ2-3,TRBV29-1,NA,SVPGASGGLADTQY
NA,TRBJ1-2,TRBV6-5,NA,ASSSQGRGFYGYT
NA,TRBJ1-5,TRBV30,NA,AWSGPGGATQPQH
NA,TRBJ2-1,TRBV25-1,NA,ASSDVRRVYNEQF
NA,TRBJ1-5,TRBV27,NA,ASSLQGPYQPQH
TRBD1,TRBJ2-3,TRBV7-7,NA,ASSRQGTDTQY
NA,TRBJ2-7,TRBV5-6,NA,ASSLFRGFYEQY
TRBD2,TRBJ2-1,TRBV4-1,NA,ASSQALGLAGNEQF
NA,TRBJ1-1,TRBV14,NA,ASSRTWNTEAF
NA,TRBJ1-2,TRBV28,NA,AHPVEGGYT
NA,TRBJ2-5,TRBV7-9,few,ASSPRKALGRDQETQY
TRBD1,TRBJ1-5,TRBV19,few,ASSIGADRGTQPQH
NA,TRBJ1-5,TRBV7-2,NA,ASSLAVSRGHQPQH
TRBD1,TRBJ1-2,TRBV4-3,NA,ASSRSDRGDYGYT
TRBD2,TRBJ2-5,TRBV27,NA,ASRGTGTTGETQY
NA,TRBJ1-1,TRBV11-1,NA,ASSTPGQITEAF
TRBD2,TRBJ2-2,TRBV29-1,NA,SVGAGKNTGELF
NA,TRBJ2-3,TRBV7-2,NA,ASSSGLVGGLPDTQY
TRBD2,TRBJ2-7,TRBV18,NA,ASSPGTRDYEQY
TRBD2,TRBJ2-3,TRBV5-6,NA,ASSATSGTDTQY
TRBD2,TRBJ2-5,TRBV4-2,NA,ASSQAWGGLAGLQETQY
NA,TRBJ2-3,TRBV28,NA,ASSLSSLRGWPDTQY
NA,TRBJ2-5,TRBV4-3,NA,ASSQGAAAGARETQY
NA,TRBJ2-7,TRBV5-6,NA,ASSLGATNEQY
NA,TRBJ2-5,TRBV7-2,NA,ASSPGTTQY
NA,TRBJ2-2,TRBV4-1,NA,ASSQPSRGAAGELF
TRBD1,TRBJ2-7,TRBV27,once,ASSLFTGGFYEQY
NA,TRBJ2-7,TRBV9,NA,ASSVASGAFTYEQY
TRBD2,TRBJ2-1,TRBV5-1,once,ASSLPRLAGGRSSYNEQF
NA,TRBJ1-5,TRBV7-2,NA,ASSDYNQPQH
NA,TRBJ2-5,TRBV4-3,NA,ASSQDFGYRETQY
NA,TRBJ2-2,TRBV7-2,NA,ASSLRGWTGELF
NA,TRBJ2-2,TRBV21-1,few,ASSQMGNTGELF
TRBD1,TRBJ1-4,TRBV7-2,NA,ASRRTTGRNEKLF
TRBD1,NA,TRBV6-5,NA,ASSPGQDYEQY
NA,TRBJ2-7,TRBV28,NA,ATHSLYEQY
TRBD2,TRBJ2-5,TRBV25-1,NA,ASRTSGGARKTQY